This TCR beta chain was retrieved from a study of beta chain features in type 1 diabetes. Reverse transcription of all isolated RNA meant that expressed TCRB transcripts were sequenced. Libraries were prepared by immunoSEQ multiplex PCR; TCRdb keeps only in-frame clonotypes and omits some of them. The sample contains about 150,000 clones, roughly 10% of which appear only once. Points from the study as a whole: TCRB rearrangement may or may not be influenced by HLA type; here this remained unresolved.

For this clone: Its antigen remains unidentified.

CDR3 length: 13 amino acids. V dropped 5 bases and J dropped 1; count of bases not matched to a gene: 1. CDR1 is SGHAT, CDR2 FQDESV, per germline (reference sequence). The sequenced material came from central memory CD4+ T cells from blood. J is TRBJ2-5 and V is TRBV11-1, with TRBD2 identical over 7 bases. This sequence originates from a man younger than 35 in good health. CDR3 nucleotides: TGTGCCAGCAGCCGGGGGGTCCAAGAGACCCAGTACTTC. It codes for CASSRGVQETQYF.